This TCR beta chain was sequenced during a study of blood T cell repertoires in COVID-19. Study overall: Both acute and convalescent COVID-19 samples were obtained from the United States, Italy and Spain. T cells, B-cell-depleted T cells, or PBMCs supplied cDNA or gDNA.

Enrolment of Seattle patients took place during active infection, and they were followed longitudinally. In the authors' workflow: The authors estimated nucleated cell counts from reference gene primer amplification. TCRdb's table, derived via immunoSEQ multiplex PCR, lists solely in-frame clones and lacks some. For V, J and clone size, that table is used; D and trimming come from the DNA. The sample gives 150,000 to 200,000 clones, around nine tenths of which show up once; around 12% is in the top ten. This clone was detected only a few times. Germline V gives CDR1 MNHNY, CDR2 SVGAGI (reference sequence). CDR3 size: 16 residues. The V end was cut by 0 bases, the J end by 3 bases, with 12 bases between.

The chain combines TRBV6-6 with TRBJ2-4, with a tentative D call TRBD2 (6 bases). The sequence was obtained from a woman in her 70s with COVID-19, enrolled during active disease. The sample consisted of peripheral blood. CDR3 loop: CASSYSGGIDKNIQYF. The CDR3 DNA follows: TGTGCCAGCAGTTACTCTGGCGGGATCGACAAAAACATTCAGTACTTC.